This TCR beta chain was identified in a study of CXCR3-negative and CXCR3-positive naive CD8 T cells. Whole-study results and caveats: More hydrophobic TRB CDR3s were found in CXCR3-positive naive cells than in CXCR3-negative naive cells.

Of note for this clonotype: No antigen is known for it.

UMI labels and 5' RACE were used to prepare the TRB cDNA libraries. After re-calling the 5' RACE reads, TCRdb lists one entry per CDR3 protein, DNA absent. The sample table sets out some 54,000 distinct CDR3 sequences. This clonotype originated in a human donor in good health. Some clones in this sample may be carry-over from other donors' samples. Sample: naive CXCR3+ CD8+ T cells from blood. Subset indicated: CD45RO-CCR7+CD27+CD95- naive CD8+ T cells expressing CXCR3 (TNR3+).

Here the CDR3 reads CASSPLAGTGELFF. The chain couples TRBV12-3 or TRBV12-4 to TRBJ2-2. The CDR3 runs 14 residues.